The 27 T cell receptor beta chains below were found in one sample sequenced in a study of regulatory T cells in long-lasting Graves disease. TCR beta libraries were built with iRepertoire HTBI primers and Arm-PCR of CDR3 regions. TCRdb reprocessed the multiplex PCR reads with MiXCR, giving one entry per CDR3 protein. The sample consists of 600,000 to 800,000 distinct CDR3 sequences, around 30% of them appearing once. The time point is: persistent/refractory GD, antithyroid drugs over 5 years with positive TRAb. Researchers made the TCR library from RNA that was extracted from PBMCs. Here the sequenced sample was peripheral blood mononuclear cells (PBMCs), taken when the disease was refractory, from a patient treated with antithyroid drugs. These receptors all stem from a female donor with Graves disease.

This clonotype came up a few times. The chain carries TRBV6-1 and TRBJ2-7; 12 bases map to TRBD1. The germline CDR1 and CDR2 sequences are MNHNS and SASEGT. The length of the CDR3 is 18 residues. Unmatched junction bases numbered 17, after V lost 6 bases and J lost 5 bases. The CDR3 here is CASRPSRDRGLGLHEQYF. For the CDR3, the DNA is TGTGCCAGCAGGCCTTCCCGGGACAGGGGGCTAGGCTTGCACGAGCAGTACTTC.

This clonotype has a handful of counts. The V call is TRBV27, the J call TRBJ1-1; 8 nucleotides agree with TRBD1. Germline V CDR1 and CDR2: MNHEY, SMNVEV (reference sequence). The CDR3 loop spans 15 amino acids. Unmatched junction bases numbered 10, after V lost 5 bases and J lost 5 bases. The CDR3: CASSRQGRPGTEAFF. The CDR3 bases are TGTGCCAGCAGTAGACAGGGGCGTCCGGGGACTGAAGCTTTCTTT.

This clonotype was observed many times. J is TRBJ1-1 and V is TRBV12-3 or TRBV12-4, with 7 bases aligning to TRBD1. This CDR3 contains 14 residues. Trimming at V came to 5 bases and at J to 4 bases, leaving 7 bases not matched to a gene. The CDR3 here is CASSLRQGSTEAFF. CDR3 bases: TGTGCCAGCAGTCTGAGACAGGGAAGCACTGAAGCTTTCTTT.

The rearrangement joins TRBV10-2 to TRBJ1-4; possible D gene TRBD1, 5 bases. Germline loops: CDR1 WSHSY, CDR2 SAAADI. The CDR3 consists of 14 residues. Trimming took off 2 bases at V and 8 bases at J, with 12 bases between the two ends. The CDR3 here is CASSEAGRTEKLFF. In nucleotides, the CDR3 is TGCGCCAGCAGTGAGGCTGGACGGACAGAAAAACTGTTTTTT.

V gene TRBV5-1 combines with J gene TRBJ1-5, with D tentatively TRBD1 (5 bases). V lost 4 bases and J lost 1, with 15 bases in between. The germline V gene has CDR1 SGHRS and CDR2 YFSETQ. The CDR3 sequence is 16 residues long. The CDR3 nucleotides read TGCGCCAGCAGCCCCATGCCGGGGGAGAGCAATCAGCCCCAGCATTTT. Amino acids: CASSPMPGESNQPQHF.

For the CDR3, the DNA is TGTGCCAGCAGATTTGACAGGGGGGCTCCTAACACTGAAGCTTTCTTT. Its protein is CASRFDRGAPNTEAFF. J is TRBJ1-1 and V is TRBV6-1, with 9 bases lining up with TRBD1. This CDR3 has 16 residues. Losses at the gene ends were 6 bases for V and 2 bases for J; bases not matched to a gene: 10. CDR1 and CDR2 (germline): MNHNS, SASEGT.

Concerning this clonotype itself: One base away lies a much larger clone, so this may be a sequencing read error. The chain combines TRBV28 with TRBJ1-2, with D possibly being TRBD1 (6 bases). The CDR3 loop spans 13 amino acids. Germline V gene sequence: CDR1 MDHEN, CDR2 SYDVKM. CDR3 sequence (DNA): TGTGTCAGCACGACCACAGGGATATATGGCTACACCTTC. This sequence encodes CVSTTTGIYGYTF.

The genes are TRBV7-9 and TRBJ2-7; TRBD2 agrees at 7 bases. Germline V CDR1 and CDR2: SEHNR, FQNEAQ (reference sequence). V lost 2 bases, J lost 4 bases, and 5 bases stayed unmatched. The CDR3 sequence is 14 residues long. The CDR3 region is CASSLTPGGYEQYF. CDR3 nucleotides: TGTGCCAGCAGCTTAACTCCGGGGGGATACGAGCAGTACTTC.

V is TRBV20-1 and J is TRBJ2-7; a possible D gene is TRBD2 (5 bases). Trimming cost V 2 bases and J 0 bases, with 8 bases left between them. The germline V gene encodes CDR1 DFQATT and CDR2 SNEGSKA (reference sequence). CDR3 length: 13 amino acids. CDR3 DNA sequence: TGCAGTGCTAGAACGGGATACTCCTACGAGCAGTACTTC. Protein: CSARTGYSYEQYF.

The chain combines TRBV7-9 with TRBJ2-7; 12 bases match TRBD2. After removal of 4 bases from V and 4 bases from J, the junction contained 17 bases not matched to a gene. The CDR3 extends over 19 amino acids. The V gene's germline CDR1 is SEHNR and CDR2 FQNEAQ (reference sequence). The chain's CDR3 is CASSSWASGRASKRYEQYF. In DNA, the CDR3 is TGTGCCAGCAGCTCGTGGGCTAGCGGGAGGGCCTCGAAAAGATACGAGCAGTACTTC. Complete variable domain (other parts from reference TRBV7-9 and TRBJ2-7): DTGVSQNPRHKITKRGQNVTFRCDPISEHNRLYWYRQTLGQGPEFLTYFQNEAQLEKSRLLSDRFSAERPKGSFSTLEIQRTEQGDSAMYLCASSSWASGRASKRYEQYFGPGTRLTVT.

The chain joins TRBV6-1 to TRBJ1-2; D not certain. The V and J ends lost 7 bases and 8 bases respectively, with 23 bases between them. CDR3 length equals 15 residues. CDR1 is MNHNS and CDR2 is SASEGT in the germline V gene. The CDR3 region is CASINWQTPVRGYTF. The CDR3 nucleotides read TGTGCCAGCATAAACTGGCAGACCCCAGTTCGGGGCTACACCTTC.

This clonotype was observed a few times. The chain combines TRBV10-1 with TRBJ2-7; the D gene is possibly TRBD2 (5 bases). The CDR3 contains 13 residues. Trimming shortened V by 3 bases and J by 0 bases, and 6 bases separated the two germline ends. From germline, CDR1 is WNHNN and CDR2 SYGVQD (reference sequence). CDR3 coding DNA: TGCGCCAGCAGTGACGGGATCTCCTACGAGCAGTACTTC. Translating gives CASSDGISYEQYF.

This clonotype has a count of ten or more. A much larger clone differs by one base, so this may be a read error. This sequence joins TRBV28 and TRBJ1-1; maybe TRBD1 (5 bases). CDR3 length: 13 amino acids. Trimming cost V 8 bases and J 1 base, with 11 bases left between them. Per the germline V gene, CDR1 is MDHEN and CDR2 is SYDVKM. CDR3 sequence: CASATQENTEAFF. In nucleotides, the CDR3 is TGTGCCAGCGCTACACAGGAGAACACTGAAGCTTTCTTT.

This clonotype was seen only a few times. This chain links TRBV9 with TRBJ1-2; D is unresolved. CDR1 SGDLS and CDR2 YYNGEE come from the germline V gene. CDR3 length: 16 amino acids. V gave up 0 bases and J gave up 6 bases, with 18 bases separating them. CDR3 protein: CASSVDPGDSSHGYTF. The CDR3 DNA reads TGTGCCAGCAGCGTAGACCCAGGAGATTCCTCCCATGGCTACACCTTC.

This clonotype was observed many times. The CDR3 nucleotides are TGTGCCAGCAGTTGGTGGTCGGGAAAGGAGACCCAGTACTTC. Translated: CASSWWSGKETQYF. The V and J genes are TRBV28 and TRBJ2-5, with a weak D call TRBD2 (5 bases). CDR1 and CDR2 (germline): MDHEN, SYDVKM. The CDR3 extends over 14 amino acids. Trimming cost V 4 bases and J 5 bases, with 14 bases left between them.

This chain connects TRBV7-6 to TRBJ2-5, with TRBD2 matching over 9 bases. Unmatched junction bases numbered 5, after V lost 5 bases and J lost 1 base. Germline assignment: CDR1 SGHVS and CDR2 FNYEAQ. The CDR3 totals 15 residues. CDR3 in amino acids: CASSTGTSRQETQYF. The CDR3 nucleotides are TGTGCCAGCAGCACTGGGACTAGCCGCCAAGAGACCCAGTACTTC. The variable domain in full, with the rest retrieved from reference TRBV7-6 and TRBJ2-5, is GAGVSQSPRYKVTKRGQDVALRCDPISGHVSLYWYRQALGQGPEFLTYFNYEAQQDKSGLPNDRFSAERPEGSISTLTIQRTEQRDSAMYRCASSTGTSRQETQYFGPGTRLLVL.

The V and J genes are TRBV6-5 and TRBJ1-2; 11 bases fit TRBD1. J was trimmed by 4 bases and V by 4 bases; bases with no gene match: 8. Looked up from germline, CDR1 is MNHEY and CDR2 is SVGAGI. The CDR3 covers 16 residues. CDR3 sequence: CASSFGQGAPAYGYTF. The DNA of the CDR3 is TGTGCCAGCAGTTTCGGACAGGGGGCGCCGGCCTATGGCTACACCTTC.

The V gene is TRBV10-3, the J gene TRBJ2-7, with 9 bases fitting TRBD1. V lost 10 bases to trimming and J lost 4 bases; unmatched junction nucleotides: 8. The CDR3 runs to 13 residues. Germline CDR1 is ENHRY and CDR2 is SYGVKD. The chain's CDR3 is CATQTGTGYEQYF. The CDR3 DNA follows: TGTGCCACTCAGACCGGGACAGGGTACGAGCAGTACTTC.

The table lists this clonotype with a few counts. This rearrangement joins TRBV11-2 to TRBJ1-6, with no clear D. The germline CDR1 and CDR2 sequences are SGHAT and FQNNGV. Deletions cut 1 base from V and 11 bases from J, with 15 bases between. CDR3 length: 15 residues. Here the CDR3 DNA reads TGTGCCAGCAGCTTAGGGGTGCGGGTCGAGACACCCCTCCACTTT. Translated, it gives CASSLGVRVETPLHF.

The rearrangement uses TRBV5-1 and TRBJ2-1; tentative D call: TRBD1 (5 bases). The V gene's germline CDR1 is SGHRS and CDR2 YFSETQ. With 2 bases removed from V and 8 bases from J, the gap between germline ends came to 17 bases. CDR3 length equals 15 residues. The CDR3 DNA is TGCGCCAGCAGCTTCGGCGCTGGGTGGGGCGATGAGCAGTTCTTC. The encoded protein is CASSFGAGWGDEQFF.

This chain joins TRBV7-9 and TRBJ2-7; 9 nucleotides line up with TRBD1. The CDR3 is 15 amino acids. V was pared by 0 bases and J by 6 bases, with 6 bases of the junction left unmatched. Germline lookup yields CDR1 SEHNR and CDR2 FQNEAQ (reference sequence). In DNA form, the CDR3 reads TGTGCCAGCAGCTTAGCGGGGGACAGGGCGGGCGAGCAGTACTTC. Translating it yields CASSLAGDRAGEQYF.

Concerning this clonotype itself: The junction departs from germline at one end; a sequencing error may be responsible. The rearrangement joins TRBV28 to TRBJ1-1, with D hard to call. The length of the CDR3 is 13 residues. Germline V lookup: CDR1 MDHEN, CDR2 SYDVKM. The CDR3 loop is CANSLAANTEAFF. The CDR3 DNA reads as TGTGCCAACAGTTTAGCGGCGAACACTGAAGCTTTCTTT.

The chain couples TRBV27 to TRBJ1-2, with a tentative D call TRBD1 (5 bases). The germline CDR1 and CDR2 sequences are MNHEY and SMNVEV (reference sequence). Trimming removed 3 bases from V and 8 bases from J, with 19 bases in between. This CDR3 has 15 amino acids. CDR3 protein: CASSLGLGPRQGYTF. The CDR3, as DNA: TGTGCCAGCAGTTTGGGACTAGGGCCAAGACAAGGCTACACCTTC.

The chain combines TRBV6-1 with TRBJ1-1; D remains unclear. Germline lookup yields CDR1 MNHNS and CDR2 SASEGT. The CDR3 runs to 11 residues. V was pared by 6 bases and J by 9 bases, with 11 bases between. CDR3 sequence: CASSHTGKAFF. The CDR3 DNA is TGTGCCAGCAGCCACACGGGGAAAGCTTTCTTT.

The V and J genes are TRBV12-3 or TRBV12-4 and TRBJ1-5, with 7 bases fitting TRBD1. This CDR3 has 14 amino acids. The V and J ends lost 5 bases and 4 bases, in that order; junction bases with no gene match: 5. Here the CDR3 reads CASSHTGQNQPQHF. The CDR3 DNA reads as TGTGCCAGCAGTCATACGGGACAGAATCAGCCCCAGCATTTT.

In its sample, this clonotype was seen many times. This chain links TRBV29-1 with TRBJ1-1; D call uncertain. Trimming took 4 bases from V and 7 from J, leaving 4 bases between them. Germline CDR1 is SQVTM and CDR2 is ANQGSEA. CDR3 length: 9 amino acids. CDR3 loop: CSVGGEAFF. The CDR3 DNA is TGCAGCGTTGGGGGTGAAGCTTTCTTT.

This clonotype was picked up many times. CDR3 DNA sequence: TGCAGCGCTAAAGCAGGAGCCTCTGGAAACACCATATATTTT. Translation gives CSAKAGASGNTIYF. The J gene is TRBJ1-3, the V gene TRBV29-1; unclear D gene. The CDR3 has 14 amino acids. Trimming cost V 7 bases and J 0 bases, with 13 bases left between them. The germline V gene encodes CDR1 SQVTM and CDR2 ANQGSEA.